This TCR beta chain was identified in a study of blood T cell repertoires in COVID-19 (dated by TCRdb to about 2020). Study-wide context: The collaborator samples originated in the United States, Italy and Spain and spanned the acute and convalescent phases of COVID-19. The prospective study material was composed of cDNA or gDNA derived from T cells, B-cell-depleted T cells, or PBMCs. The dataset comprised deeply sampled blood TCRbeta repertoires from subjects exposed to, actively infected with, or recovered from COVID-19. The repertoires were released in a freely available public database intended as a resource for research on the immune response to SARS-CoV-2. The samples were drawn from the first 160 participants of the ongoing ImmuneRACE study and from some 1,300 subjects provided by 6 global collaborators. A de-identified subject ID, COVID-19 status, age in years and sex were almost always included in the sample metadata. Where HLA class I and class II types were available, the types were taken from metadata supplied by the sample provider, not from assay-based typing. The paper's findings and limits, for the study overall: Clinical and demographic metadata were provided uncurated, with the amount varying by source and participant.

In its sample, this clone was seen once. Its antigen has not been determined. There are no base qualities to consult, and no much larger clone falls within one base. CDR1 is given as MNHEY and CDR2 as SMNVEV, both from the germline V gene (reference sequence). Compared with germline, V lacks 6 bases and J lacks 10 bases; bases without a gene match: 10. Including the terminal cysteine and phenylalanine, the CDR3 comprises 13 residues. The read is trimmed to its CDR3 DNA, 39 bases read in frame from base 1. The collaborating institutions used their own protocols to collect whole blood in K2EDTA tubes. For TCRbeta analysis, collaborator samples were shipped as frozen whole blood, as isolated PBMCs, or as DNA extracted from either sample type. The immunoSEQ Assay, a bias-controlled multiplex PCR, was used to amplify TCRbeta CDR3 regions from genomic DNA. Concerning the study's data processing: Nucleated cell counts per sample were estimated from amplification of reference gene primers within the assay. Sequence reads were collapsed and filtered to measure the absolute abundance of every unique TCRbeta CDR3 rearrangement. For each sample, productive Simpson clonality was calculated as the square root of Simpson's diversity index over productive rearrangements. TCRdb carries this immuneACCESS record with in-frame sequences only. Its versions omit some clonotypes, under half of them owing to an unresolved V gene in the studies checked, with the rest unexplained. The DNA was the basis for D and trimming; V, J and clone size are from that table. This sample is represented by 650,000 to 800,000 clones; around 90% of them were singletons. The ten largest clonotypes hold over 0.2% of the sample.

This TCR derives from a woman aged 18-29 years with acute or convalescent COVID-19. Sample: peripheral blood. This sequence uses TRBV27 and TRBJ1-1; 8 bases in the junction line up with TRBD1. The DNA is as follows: TGTGCCAGCAGCCAGACAGGGGCGTCGGGAGCTTTCTTT. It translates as CASSQTGASGAFF.